This T cell receptor beta chain emerged from a study of T cell changes during pregnancy in multiple sclerosis. This CDR3 is built from 14 residues. Germline V gene sequence: CDR1 KGHSH, CDR2 LQKENI. In the case of this clone: The junction differs from germline at one of its ends, possibly a read error.

Profiling relied on immunoSEQ multiplex PCR, and the TCRdb table lists in-frame clones only, not all of them. The sample consists of about 49,000 clones, roughly 90% of them appearing once. This receptor was identified in a female donor in good health, enrolled as a control in a pregnancy study. V is TRBV18 and J is TRBJ2-7; TRBD2 agrees at 9 bases. This material consisted of peripheral blood, taken after pregnancy. CDR3 nucleotides: TGTGCCACCTCAGCGGGGGGCCTCTCCTACGAGCAGTACTTC. Amino acids: CATSAGGLSYEQYF.